The next 7 T cell receptor beta chains were all read from a single sample in a study of molecular identifiers for immune sequencing clone quantification. TCRdb ran MiXCR on the PCR reads and lists one entry per CDR3 protein. The sample lists hundreds of thousands of distinct CDR3 sequences; roughly 25% were seen once. Sequencing input: naive CD8+ T cells from blood, with Jurkat cell RNA spiked in. This sample's subset: FACS-sorted CD8+CD4-CCR7+CD45RA+ naive T cells. Receptors were obtained from a human donor in good health. Some libraries in this study had Jurkat cell RNA spiked in.

With regard to this clonotype: This clone may be a read error of a much larger clone one base away. The chain uses TRBV7-9 and TRBJ2-1; TRBD1 matches at 9 bases. V was pared by 5 bases and J by 1 base, with 3 bases of the junction left unmatched. The CDR3 covers 15 residues. Germline V gene sequence: CDR1 SEHNR, CDR2 FQNEAQ (reference sequence). The CDR3 DNA is TGTGCCAGCAGCGCCGGGACAGGGTCCTACAATGAGCAGTTCTTC. This encodes CASSAGTGSYNEQFF.

This clonotype was counted at least ten times. The V and J genes are TRBV28 and TRBJ2-5; no clear D. There are 12 residues in the CDR3. Germline V CDR1 and CDR2: MDHEN, SYDVKM. Trimming removed 3 bases at V and 4 bases at J, with 6 bases between. The DNA for the CDR3 is TGTGCCAGCAGTTTCCAGAGAGAGACCCAGTACTTC. Encoded protein: CASSFQRETQYF.

This clonotype was detected a few times. The V call is TRBV12-3 or TRBV12-4, the J call TRBJ2-2, with D uncertain. The CDR3 is made up of 15 amino acids. V was shortened by 2 bases and J by 0 bases, with 7 bases between the two germline ends. CDR3 amino acids: CASSLTLPNTGELFF. The CDR3 DNA reads TGTGCCAGCAGTTTAACACTTCCGAACACCGGGGAGCTGTTTTTT.

This clonotype was counted a few times. V is TRBV19 and J is TRBJ2-1; the match to TRBD1 covers 7 bases. V lost 6 bases, J lost 1 base, and 6 bases stayed unmatched. There are 15 residues in the CDR3. Germline values: CDR1 LNHDA, CDR2 SQIVND (reference sequence). CDR3 amino acids: CASSEGTVSYNEQFF. The CDR3 DNA is TGTGCCAGTAGCGAGGGGACAGTTTCCTACAATGAGCAGTTCTTC.

This clonotype has ten or more counts. V is TRBV24-1 and J is TRBJ2-4; 7 bases map to TRBD1. The V and J ends lost 2 bases and 0 bases, in that order; junction bases with no gene match: 6. Germline V gene sequence: CDR1 KGHDR, CDR2 SFDVKD. This CDR3 has 17 residues. DNA for the CDR3: TGTGCCACCAGTGATTGCCGGGACAGTCTAGCCAAAAACATTCAGTACTTC. It specifies CATSDCRDSLAKNIQYF.

Comment on this clonotype: One base away lies a much larger clone, so this may be a sequencing read error. This chain connects TRBV24-1 to TRBJ2-1; D is unresolved. Germline-derived CDR1 and CDR2 are KGHDR and SFDVKD. The CDR3 consists of 15 residues. This CDR3 is CVTPHDCAAHNEQFF. The CDR3 DNA reads as TGTGTCACGCCCCACGACTGCGCGGCCCACAATGAGCAGTTCTTC.

The V gene is TRBV4-2, the J gene TRBJ1-4; 9 nucleotides line up with TRBD1. The CDR3 runs to 18 residues. V dropped 3 bases and J dropped 2; count of bases not matched to a gene: 10. Germline V lookup: CDR1 LGHNA, CDR2 YNFKEQ. The CDR3 is CASSQPGQGGETNEKLFF. The DNA of the CDR3 is TGTGCCAGCAGCCAGCCGGGACAGGGTGGGGAGACTAATGAAAAACTGTTTTTT.